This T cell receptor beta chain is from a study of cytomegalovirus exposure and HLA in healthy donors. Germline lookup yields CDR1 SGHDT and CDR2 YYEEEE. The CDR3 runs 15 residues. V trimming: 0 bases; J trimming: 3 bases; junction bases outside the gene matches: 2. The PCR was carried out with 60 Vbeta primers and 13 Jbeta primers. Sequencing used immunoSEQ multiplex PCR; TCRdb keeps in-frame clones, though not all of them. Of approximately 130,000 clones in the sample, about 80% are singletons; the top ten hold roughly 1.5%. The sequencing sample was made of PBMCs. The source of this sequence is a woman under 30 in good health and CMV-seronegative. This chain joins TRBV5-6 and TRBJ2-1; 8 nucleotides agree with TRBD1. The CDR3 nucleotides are TGTGCCAGCAGCTTGGAAGGGACAGGCTACAATGAGCAGTTCTTC. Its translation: CASSLEGTGYNEQFF. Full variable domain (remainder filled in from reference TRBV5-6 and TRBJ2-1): DAGVTQSPTHLIKTRGQQVTLRCSPKSGHDTVSWYQQALGQGPQFIFQYYEEEERQRGNFPDRFSGHQFPNYSSELNVNALLLGDSALYLCASSLEGTGYNEQFFGPGTRLTVL.